A selection of T cell receptor beta chains follows, all from one sample in a study of blood T cell repertoires in COVID-19. TCRdb keeps only in-frame clones here, not all; method: immunoSEQ multiplex PCR. The sample yields 270,000 or so clones, more than 80% seen once. The sequenced material came from peripheral blood. All receptors come from a woman in her 30s with active or convalescent COVID-19. Both conserved end residues are part of each CDR3. The D gene is left open where the match is weak. A clone size is listed for some rows: how often the clone was seen (once, few, many), or a class if it is expanded.

v_gene,j_gene,abundance,d_gene,CDR3aa,CDR3nt
TRBV10-1,TRBJ1-1,NA,NA,CASSESRERLTRDTEAFF,TGCGCCAGCAGTGAGAGCAGGGAGAGGCTGACTAGGGACACTGAAGCTTTCTTT
TRBV5-1,TRBJ2-1,NA,TRBD2,CASSFIGGGALNEQFF,TGCGCCAGCAGCTTTATAGGCGGGGGGGCGCTAAATGAGCAGTTCTTC
TRBV7-2,TRBJ1-1,NA,NA,CASHLIAGPSTEAFF,TGTGCCAGCCACCTGATTGCAGGGCCCTCCACTGAAGCTTTCTTT
TRBV27,TRBJ1-1,NA,TRBD1,CASSYRGDTEAFF,TGTGCCAGCAGTTACAGGGGAGACACTGAAGCTTTCTTT
TRBV6-5,TRBJ1-1,once,NA,CASKTEPGNTEAFF,TGTGCCAGCAAAACCGAGCCAGGAAACACTGAAGCTTTCTTT
TRBV7-8,TRBJ1-1,once,TRBD1,CASIKAGGTEAFF,TGTGCCAGCATTAAAGCAGGGGGCACTGAAGCTTTCTTT
TRBV10-2,TRBJ1-1,NA,TRBD1,CASAGQGLSEAFF,TGCGCCAGCGCTGGACAGGGGTTGTCTGAAGCTTTCTTT
TRBV6-5,TRBJ1-5,NA,TRBD1,CASRGTGNQPQHF,TGTGCCAGCAGGGGGACAGGGAATCAGCCCCAGCATTTT
TRBV9,TRBJ2-7,NA,TRBD1,CASSRQGSYEQYF,TGTGCCAGCAGCCGACAGGGGAGCTACGAGCAGTACTTC
TRBV7-9,TRBJ2-1,few,TRBD2,CASSSLPGGHYNEQFF,TGTGCCAGCAGCTCACTTCCGGGGGGGCATTACAATGAGCAGTTCTTC
TRBV4-3,TRBJ2-6,NA,NA,CASSQTKSPGANVLTF,TGCGCCAGCAGCCAAACGAAAAGCCCCGGGGCCAACGTCCTGACTTTC
TRBV20-1,TRBJ1-1,once,NA,CSASFPGRPNTEAFF,TGCAGTGCTAGTTTCCCAGGGCGCCCCAACACTGAAGCTTTCTTT
TRBV7-8,TRBJ2-1,NA,TRBD1,CASSAKLGQVYNEQFF,TGTGCCAGCAGCGCCAAATTGGGACAGGTATACAATGAGCAGTTCTTC
TRBV12-3/TRBV12-4,TRBJ2-5,once,NA,CASSPGLQETQYF,TGTGCCAGCAGTCCGGGACTCCAAGAGACCCAGTACTTC
TRBV28,TRBJ1-5,once,NA,CASSLGSLGGGNQPQHF,TGTGCCAGCAGTTTAGGGTCCTTGGGGGGGGGCAATCAGCCCCAGCATTTT
TRBV29-1,TRBJ1-1,NA,NA,CSACSGSMNTEAFF,TGCAGCGCCTGTTCAGGGTCCATGAACACTGAAGCTTTCTTT
TRBV20-1,TRBJ1-6,NA,NA,CSASGQEGYNSPLHF,TGCAGTGCTAGTGGGCAGGAGGGCTATAATTCACCCCTCCACTTT
TRBV6-5,TRBJ2-7,NA,NA,CASRRTVTSYEQYF,TGTGCCAGCAGAAGGACAGTGACCTCCTACGAGCAGTACTTC
TRBV6-6,TRBJ2-5,NA,NA,CASSLMRETQYF,TGTGCCAGCAGCCTGATGCGGGAGACCCAGTACTTC